This TCR beta chain derives from a study of blood T cells in healthy people across ages (dated by TCRdb to between 2015 and 2016). For the wider study: Template switching captured roughly one uniquely barcoded TCR beta cDNA molecule per two T cells in model experiments. Using deep sequencing normalized with unique cDNA molecular identifiers, the study measured how TCR beta repertoire diversity changes with age. Four age groups were formed from the donors: young (average approximately 16 years), middle-aged (less than 40), aged (about 68) and long-lived (approximately 80). Donors of different ages were randomly distributed across sequencing lanes to avoid experimental bias. Two additional independent replicas of 1 million unique cDNA reads from the same blood draw were analyzed for two donors (one aged 18 to 30 and one aged 80 or older). What the study reported, not specific to this receptor: Bulk unsorted PBMC profiling prevented conclusive comparison of naive and antigen-experienced compartments. As age increased, observed TCR beta diversity per million T cells dropped in a roughly linear way, and a significant reduction was already evident by age 40. Compared with the aged group, more naive CD4+ T cells, fewer expanded clones and increased TCR diversity were shown by the long-lived group, suggesting age selection. Estimates of total diversity based on one million sequenced T cells were regarded as lower bounds and as underestimates. Donor CMV infection status was unknown, potentially confounding age-related changes in expanded clonotypes. There was a strong correlation between observed TCR beta diversity and the percentage of naive T cells measured by flow cytometry.

Systemically healthy Caucasian individuals from Russia, approximately 39 in total and aged roughly 6 to 95 years, were included as donors. Each donor gave around 9.8 milliliters of peripheral blood, collected into EDTA-treated Vacutainer tubes. Ficoll-Paque density-gradient centrifugation was used to isolate PBMCs, with at least 6.5 million per sample. Total RNA, at least 6 micrograms per sample, was extracted from PBMCs with Trizol reagent. Naive CD45RAhigh/CD27high T cell percentages were measured by flow cytometry on a PBMC aliquot from every donor. As for this clonotype: Its antigen remains unidentified. The input lacks base qualities; no much larger clone sits a single base away.

Taken from cysteine to phenylalanine, the CDR3 has 14 residues. Solely the CDR3 DNA is kept, with 42 bases framed from the first base. V drops 4 bases and J drops 13 bases, leaving 20 bases in between. CDR1 and CDR2 were assigned from the germline V gene (reference sequence) as WNHNN and SYGVQD. Library preparation used 5' RACE. TCRdb lists the instrument as Illumina HiSeq 2500. A second PCR of 7 to 11 cycles was performed with a sample-barcoded 5' primer and a J-beta primer mix. A unique molecular identifier was introduced onto each TCR beta cDNA molecule by a template-switch 5' adaptor carrying 12 random nucleotides. Each sample yielded at least 3 million CDR3-containing paired-end reads. The Mint cDNA synthesis kit, primed by a TRBC-specific oligonucleotide, was used to synthesize first-strand cDNA from all RNA. Following uracil-DNA glycosylase treatment, all cDNA underwent a first 18-cycle PCR with the universal primers M1SS and BC2_uni_R. Processing in the source paper ran as follows. For normalization, 1 million high-quality reads, each with a distinct molecular identifier, were randomly selected from each sample. Instead of being binned into consensus sequences, reads that shared molecular identifiers were thrown out. CDR3 identification, clonotype clustering and error correction used MiTCR with a Q25 quality threshold and the strictest error-elimination algorithm. A nonparametric unseen species model with Euler transformation was used to estimate lower-bound total TCR beta diversity. The public reads were reprocessed in TCRdb via fastp at Q25 and MiXCR, keeping in-frame beta chains. CDR3 protein sequences are deduplicated, and each keeps its most common genes and DNA. The V and J calls follow TCRdb's processing rather than the paper's. Within this sample are hundreds of thousands of distinct CDR3 sequences, with about 55% of them counted one time only. The ten largest clones take up about 38% of the sample.

The chain joins TRBV10-1 to TRBJ2-1, with TRBD1 as a weak D call on 6 bases. Material for sequencing was blood. This sequence was found in a man of 80 years or more in good health. In nucleotide form, the sequence is TGCGCCAGCAGTGGAGGGGGAGCTCCAGAGACCCAGTTCTTC. This translates into CASSGGGAPETQFF.